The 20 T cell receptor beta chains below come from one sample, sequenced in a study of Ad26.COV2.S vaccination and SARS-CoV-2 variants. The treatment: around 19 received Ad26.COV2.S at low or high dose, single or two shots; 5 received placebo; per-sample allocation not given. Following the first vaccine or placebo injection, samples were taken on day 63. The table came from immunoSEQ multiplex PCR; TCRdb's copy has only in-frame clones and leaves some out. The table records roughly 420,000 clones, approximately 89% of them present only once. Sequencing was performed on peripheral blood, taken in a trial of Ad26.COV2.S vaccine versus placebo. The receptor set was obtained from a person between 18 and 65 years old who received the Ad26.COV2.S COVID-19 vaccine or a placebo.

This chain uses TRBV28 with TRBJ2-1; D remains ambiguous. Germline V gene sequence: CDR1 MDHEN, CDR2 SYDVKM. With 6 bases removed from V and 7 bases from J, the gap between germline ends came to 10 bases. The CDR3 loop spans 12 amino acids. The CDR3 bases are TGTGCCAGCAGGCTGGGGTGGAATGAGCAGTTCTTC. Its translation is CASRLGWNEQFF.

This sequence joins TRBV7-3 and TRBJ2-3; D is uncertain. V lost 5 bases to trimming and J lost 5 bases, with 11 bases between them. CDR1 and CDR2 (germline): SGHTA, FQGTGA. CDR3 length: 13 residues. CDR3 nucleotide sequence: TGTGCCAGCAGCCCGATCGGTGAAGATACGCAGTATTTT. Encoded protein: CASSPIGEDTQYF.

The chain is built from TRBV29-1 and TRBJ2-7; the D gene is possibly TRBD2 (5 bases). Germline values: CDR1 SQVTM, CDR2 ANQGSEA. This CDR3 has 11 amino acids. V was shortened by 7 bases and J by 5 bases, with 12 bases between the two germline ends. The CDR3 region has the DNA TGCAGCGCATTGAGCGGAGACGAGCAGTACTTC. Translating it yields CSALSGDEQYF.

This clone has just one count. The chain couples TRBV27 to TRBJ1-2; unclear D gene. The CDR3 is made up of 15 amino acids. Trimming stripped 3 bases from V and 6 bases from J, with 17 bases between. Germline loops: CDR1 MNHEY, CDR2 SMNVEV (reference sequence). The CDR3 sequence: CASSFLRAPKDGYTF. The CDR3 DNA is TGTGCCAGCAGTTTCTTACGTGCCCCAAAGGATGGCTACACCTTC.

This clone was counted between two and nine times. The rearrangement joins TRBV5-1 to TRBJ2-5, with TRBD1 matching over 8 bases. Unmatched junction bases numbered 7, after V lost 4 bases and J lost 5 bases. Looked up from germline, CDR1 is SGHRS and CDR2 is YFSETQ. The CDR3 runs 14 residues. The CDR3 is CASSRTGSDETQYF. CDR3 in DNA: TGCGCCAGCAGCAGGACAGGGTCGGACGAGACCCAGTACTTC.

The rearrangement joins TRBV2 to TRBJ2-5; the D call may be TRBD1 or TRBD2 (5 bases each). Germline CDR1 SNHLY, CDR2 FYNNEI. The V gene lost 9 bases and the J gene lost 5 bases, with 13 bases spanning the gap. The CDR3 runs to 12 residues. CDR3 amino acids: CASSGDEETQYF. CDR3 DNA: TGTGCCAGTTCCGGGGACGAGGAGACCCAGTACTTC.

CDR3 bases: TGTGCCAGCTCACTACCAGGGGGCAACGCCTACGAGCAGTACTTC. Its protein product is CASSLPGGNAYEQYF. The V and J genes are TRBV18 and TRBJ2-7, with 8 nucleotides matching TRBD1. This CDR3 spans 15 amino acids. Trimming took 4 bases from V and 2 from J; bases not matched to a gene: 7. Germline V gene lookup returns CDR1 KGHSH and CDR2 LQKENI.

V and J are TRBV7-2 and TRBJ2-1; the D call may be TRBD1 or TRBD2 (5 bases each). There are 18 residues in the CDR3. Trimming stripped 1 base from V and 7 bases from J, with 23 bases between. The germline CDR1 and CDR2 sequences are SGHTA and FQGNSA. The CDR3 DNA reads TGTGCCAGCAGCTTAGTCGGGTCGTCGGGGCCCATGGGGAATGAGCAGTTCTTC. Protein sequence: CASSLVGSSGPMGNEQFF.

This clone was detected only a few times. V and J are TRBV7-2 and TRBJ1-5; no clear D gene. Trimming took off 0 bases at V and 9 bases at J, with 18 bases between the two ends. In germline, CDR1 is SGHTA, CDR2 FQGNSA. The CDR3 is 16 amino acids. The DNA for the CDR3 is TGTGCCAGCAGCTTAGCCGGCGGGCGGGGTGGACCGCCCCAGCATTTT. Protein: CASSLAGGRGGPPQHF.

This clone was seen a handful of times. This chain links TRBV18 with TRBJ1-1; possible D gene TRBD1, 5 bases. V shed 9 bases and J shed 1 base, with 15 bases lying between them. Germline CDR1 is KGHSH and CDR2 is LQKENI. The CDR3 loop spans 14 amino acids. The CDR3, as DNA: TGTGCCAGTACCTTGGGGGTCGCGAACACTGAAGCTTTCTTT. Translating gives CASTLGVANTEAFF.

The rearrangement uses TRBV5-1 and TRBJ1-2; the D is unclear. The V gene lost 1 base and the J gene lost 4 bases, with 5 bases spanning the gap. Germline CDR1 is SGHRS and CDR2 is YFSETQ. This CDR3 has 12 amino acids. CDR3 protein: CASSLQGYGYTF. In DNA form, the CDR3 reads TGCGCCAGCAGCTTGCAAGGCTATGGCTACACCTTC.

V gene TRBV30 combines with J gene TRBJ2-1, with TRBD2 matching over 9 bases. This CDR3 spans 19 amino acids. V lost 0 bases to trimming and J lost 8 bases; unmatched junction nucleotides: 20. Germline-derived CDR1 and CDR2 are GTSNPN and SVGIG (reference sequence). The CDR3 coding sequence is TGTGCCTGGAGTGTACTCAGAAATAGTCGTCTAGCGGGAAAACATGAGCAGTTCTTC. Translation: CAWSVLRNSRLAGKHEQFF.

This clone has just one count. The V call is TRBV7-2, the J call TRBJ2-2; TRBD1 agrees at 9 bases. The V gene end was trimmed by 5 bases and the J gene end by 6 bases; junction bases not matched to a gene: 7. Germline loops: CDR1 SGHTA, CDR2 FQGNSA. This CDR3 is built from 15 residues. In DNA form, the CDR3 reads TGTGCCAGCAGCCTACAGGGGGCCCGCGCCGGGGAGCTGTTTTTT. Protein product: CASSLQGARAGELFF.

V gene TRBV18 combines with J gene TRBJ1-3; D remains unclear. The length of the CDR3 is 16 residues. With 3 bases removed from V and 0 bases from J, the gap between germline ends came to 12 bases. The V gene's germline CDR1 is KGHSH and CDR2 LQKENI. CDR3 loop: CASSPTPGASGNTIYF. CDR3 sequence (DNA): TGTGCCAGCTCACCGACCCCAGGCGCCTCTGGAAACACCATATATTTT.

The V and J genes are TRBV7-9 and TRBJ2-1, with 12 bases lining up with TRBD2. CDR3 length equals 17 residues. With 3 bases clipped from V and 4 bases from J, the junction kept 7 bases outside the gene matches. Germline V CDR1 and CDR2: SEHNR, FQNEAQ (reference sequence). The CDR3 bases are TGTGCCAGCAGCTTGACTAGCGGGAGAAGAGGGTACAATGAGCAGTTCTTC. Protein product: CASSLTSGRRGYNEQFF.

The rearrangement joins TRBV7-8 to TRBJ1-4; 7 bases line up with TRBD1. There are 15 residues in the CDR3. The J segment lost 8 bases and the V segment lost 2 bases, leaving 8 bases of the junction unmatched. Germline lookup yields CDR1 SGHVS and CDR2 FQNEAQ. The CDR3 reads CASSLREGAEEKLFF. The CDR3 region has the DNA TGTGCCAGCAGCTTAAGAGAGGGGGCGGAGGAAAAACTGTTTTTT. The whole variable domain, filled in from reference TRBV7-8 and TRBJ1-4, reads GAGVSQSPRYKVAKRGQDVALRCDPISGHVSLFWYQQALGQGPEFLTYFQNEAQLDKSGLPSDRFFAERPEGSVSTLKIQRTQQEDSAVYLCASSLREGAEEKLFFGSGTQLSVL.

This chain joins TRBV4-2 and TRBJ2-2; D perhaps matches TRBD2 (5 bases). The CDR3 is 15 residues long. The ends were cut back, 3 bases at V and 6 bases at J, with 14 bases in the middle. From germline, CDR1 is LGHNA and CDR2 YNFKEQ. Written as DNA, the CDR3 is TGTGCCAGCAGCCACGGTGGAGGCGTCGCCGGGGAGCTGTTTTTT. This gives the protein CASSHGGGVAGELFF.

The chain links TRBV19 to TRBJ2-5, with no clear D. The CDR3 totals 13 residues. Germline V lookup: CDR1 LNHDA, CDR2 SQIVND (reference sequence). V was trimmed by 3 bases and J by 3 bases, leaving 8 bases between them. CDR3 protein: CASSIDGEETQYF. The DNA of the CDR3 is TGTGCCAGTAGTATCGACGGTGAAGAGACCCAGTACTTC.

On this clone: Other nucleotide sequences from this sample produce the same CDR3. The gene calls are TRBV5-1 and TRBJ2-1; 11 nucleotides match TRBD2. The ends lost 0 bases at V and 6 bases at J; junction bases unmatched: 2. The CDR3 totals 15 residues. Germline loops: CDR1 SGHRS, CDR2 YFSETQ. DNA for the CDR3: TGCGCCAGCAGCTTGGTAGCGGGGGGGAGCAATGAGCAGTTCTTC. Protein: CASSLVAGGSNEQFF.

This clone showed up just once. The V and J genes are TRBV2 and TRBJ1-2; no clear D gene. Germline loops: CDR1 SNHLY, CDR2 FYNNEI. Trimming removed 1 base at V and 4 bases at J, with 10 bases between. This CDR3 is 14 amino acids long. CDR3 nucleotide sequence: TGTGCCAGCAGTGAAGGTCAATCTCTCTATGGCTACACCTTC. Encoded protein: CASSEGQSLYGYTF.